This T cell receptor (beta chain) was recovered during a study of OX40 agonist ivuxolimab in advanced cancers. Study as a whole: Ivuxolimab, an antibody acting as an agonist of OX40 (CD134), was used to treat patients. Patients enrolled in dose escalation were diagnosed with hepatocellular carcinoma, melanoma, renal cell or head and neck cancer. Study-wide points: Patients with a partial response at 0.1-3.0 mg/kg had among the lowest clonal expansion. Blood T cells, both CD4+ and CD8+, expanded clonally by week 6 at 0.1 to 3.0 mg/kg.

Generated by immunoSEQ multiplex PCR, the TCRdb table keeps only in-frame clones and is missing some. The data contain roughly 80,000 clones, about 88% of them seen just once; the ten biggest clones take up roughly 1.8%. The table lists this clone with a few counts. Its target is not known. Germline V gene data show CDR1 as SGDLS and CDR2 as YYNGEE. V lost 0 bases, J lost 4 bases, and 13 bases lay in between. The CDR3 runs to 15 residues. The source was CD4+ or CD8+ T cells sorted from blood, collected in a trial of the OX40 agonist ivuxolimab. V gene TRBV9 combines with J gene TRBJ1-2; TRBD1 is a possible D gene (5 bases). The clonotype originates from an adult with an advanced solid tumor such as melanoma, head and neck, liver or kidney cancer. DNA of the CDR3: TGTGCCAGCAGCGTAGCTCCGACGACAGCCTATGGCTACACCTTC. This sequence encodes CASSVAPTTAYGYTF.